A selection of T cell receptor beta chains follows, all from one sample in a study of control samples from healthy donors and cancer patients. The assay was immunoSEQ multiplex PCR, and TCRdb's table has in-frame clones only and misses some. The sample includes roughly 100,000 clones, around nine tenths of them seen just once. The material sequenced was blood. Every receptor here comes from a human donor in good health. The donor label of this sample is uncertain. Each CDR3 is given with its conserved first and last residue. The D gene is left open where the match is weak. Some rows mark clone size as missing; the rest say once, few, many or name a class of expanded clone.

TRBV7-2	NA	TRBJ1-5	NA	CASSLSPGVQPQHF	TGTGCCAGCAGCTTAAGTCCAGGGGTTCAGCCACAGCATTTT
TRBV10-3	NA	TRBJ2-3	NA	CAIAQGSTDTQYF	TGTGCCATCGCGCAGGGAAGCACAGATACGCAGTATTTT
TRBV5-1	NA	TRBJ1-3	NA	CASSLAGYGNTIYF	TGCGCCAGCAGCTTGGCCGGGTATGGAAACACCATATATTTT
TRBV5-1	NA	TRBJ2-3	NA	CASSLEASSDTQYF	TGCGCCAGCAGCTTGGAAGCGAGTTCAGATACGCAGTATTTT
TRBV18	NA	TRBJ1-2	NA	CASSEQRGEDYGYTF	TGTGCCAGCTCAGAACAACGGGGGGAAGACTATGGCTACACCTTC
TRBV27	few	TRBJ1-1	NA	CASNVQGPNTEAFF	TGTGCCAGCAACGTCCAGGGGCCGAACACTGAAGCTTTCTTT
TRBV5-6	NA	TRBJ1-1	NA	CASSLDEAEAFF	TGTGCCAGCAGCTTGGACGAGGCTGAAGCTTTCTTT
TRBV11-3	NA	TRBJ1-1	NA	CASSSGRSNTEAFF	TGTGCCAGCAGCTCCGGACGGTCGAACACTGAAGCTTTCTTT
TRBV27	NA	TRBJ2-1	NA	CASSPRARTEGYNEQFF	TGTGCCAGCAGTCCCCGGGCCCGAACTGAGGGGTACAATGAGCAGTTCTTC
TRBV4-3	NA	TRBJ2-2	TRBD1	CASSHGQGVGAGELFF	TGCGCCAGCAGCCACGGACAGGGGGTTGGAGCCGGGGAGCTGTTTTTT
TRBV28	NA	TRBJ1-3	TRBD1	CASRQGTSGNTIYF	TGTGCCAGCCGACAGGGGACCTCTGGAAACACCATATATTTT
TRBV19	NA	TRBJ2-6	TRBD1	CASTRQGPAGANVLTF	TGTGCCAGTACCCGACAGGGCCCCGCGGGGGCCAACGTCCTGACTTTC
TRBV28	NA	TRBJ1-5	TRBD1	CASRGQFNQPQHF	TGTGCCAGCCGGGGACAGTTCAATCAGCCCCAGCATTTT
TRBV5-1	NA	TRBJ2-5	NA	CASSLDRAETQYF	TGCGCCAGCAGCTTGGACAGGGCAGAGACCCAGTACTTC
TRBV28	NA	TRBJ1-1	NA	CASSQTVMNTEAFF	TGTGCCAGCAGTCAGACAGTCATGAACACTGAAGCTTTCTTT
TRBV21-1	NA	TRBJ2-5	NA	CASSTGRVQETQYF	TGTGCCTCATCGACAGGGAGGGTACAAGAGACCCAGTACTTC
TRBV19	once	TRBJ1-5	NA	CASSFNIKTASEHF	TGTGCCAGTAGCTTCAATATCAAGACAGCAAGCGAGCATTTT
TRBV16	NA	TRBJ1-5	NA	CASSQSIAGGQPQHF	TGTGCCAGCAGCCAATCGATTGCGGGGGGGCAGCCCCAGCATTTT
TRBV5-8	NA	TRBJ2-3	TRBD2	CASSGLAGGKTTAQYF	TGTGCCAGCAGCGGACTAGCGGGGGGAAAAACCACGGCGCAGTATTTT
TRBV12-5	NA	TRBJ1-5	NA	CASGLVTGPRREQPQHF	TGTGCTAGTGGTTTGGTAACAGGACCCCGAAGGGAGCAGCCCCAGCATTTT
TRBV15	NA	TRBJ2-5	TRBD1	CATSRAPGGWETQYF	TGTGCCACCAGCAGAGCCCCAGGGGGCTGGGAGACCCAGTACTTC
TRBV24-1	NA	TRBJ2-3	TRBD2	CAPREFGRGGGSTYTDTQYF	TGTGCCCCCAGGGAATTCGGGCGGGGGGGCGGTTCTACCTACACAGATACGCAGTATTTT
TRBV11-2	NA	TRBJ2-1	NA	CASSLATGTPTYNEQFF	TGTGCCAGCAGCTTAGCAACCGGGACACCCACCTACAATGAGCAGTTCTTC
TRBV7-2	NA	TRBJ1-5	TRBD1	CASSLYATGGSNQPQHF	TGTGCCAGCAGCTTATATGCGACAGGGGGAAGCAATCAGCCCCAGCATTTT
TRBV19	NA	TRBJ1-1	NA	CASSSRGRSYTEAFF	TGTGCCAGTAGTTCGAGAGGACGCTCCTACACTGAAGCTTTCTTT
TRBV5-1	NA	TRBJ1-2	NA	CASSLALMNYGYTF	TGCGCCAGCAGCTTGGCCCTGATGAACTATGGCTACACCTTC
TRBV24-1	NA	TRBJ1-2	NA	CATSESRDYGYTF	TGTGCCACCAGTGAAAGCAGGGACTATGGCTACACCTTC
TRBV9	few	TRBJ2-3	NA	CASSAGLTDTQYF	TGTGCCAGCAGCGCGGGACTTACAGATACGCAGTATTTT
TRBV18	NA	TRBJ1-1	NA	CASSQIGRNEAFF	TGTGCCAGCTCACAAATCGGACGGAATGAAGCTTTCTTT
TRBV19	NA	TRBJ2-3	NA	CASSTGPDTQYF	TGTGCCAGTAGTACGGGCCCAGATACGCAGTATTTT
TRBV6-4	once	TRBJ1-1	NA	CASRTQGNTEAFF	TGTGCCAGCAGAACACAGGGTAACACTGAAGCTTTCTTT